This T cell receptor (beta chain) came from a study of blood T cell repertoires in COVID-19. Study in general: Acute and convalescent COVID-19 specimens originated in the United States, Italy and Spain. Sample material is recorded as cDNA or gDNA derived from T cells, B-cell-depleted T cells, or PBMCs.

As handled by the study authors: From reference gene primer amplification, estimates of nucleated cell counts were derived. The protocol was immunoSEQ multiplex PCR, while the TCRdb copy is restricted to in-frame clones and leaves out a portion. The V and J calls and the clone size are those of that table, but D and trimming were determined from the DNA. The data contain 200,000 to 300,000 clones, over 80% of them singletons. Germline CDR1 and CDR2: LGHDT and YNNKEL (reference sequence). V trimming: 2 bases; J trimming: 3 bases; junction bases outside the gene matches: 6. This CDR3 has 15 amino acids.

The chain links TRBV3-1 (or the pseudogene TRBV3-2) to TRBJ2-5; 7 bases map to TRBD2. The receptor was derived from a woman aged 40 to 49 with acute or convalescent COVID-19. The sample taken for sequencing was peripheral blood. CDR3 protein: CASSQRVAGEETQYF. The CDR3 DNA follows: TGTGCCAGCAGCCAACGAGTGGCGGGGGAAGAGACCCAGTACTTC.